The present T cell receptor (beta chain) was sequenced within a study of T cells in Graves' hyperthyroidism and ophthalmopathy. Points from the study as a whole: Expanded thyroid clonotypes (above 0.001) were mostly also found in blood. A 13 V-J model separated ophthalmopathy from stable hyperthyroidism.

TCR beta CDR3 regions were amplified from RNA. HTBI primers were used for first-round RT-PCR of the TCR CDR3. In TCRdb, the multiplex PCR reads were re-called with MiXCR into one record per CDR3 protein. The table lists around 300,000 distinct CDR3 sequences, 22% of them singletons. This clonotype turned up a few times. Its antigen is undetermined. Each 10 ml fresh peripheral blood draw supplied the PBMCs. Germline CDR1 and CDR2: MNHEY and SMNVEV (reference sequence). V dropped 5 bases and J dropped 0 bases, with 17 bases sitting between them. The CDR3 loop spans 17 amino acids. Sequenced input: blood. This clonotype was sampled from a man under 40 with Graves' ophthalmopathy. The V gene is TRBV27, the J gene TRBJ2-1, with a tentative D call TRBD1 (5 bases). The CDR3 reads CASSVGAGPSSYNEQFF. DNA for the CDR3: TGTGCCAGCAGTGTAGGGGCAGGGCCAAGCTCCTACAATGAGCAGTTCTTC.